The TCR beta chain described here comes from a study of shared clonotypes between healthy human individuals. In the study overall: Three plates were used per donor for CD4 naive, three for CD4 memory, two for CD8 naive and one for CD8 memory.

Study-level points and caveats: Naive subsets typically showed greater estimated richness than memory subsets.

Clones were read by immunoSEQ multiplex PCR, and TCRdb kept only the in-frame ones, dropping some. The repertoire consists of 2 million to 2.5 million clones, with approximately 94% occurring once and the leading ten covering roughly 1%. The CDR3 is 15 residues long. Trimming stripped 1 base from V and 7 bases from J, with 14 bases between. CDR1 is SNHLY and CDR2 is FYNNEI in the germline V gene. As for this clone: The antigen remains unidentified.

CD45RO-negative CD8 cells positively selected for CCR7 made up the naive population, which excluded terminally differentiated effector memory CD45RA+ cells. This chain links TRBV2 with TRBJ1-3, with D tentatively TRBD1 (5 bases). This clonotype was sampled from a man younger than 30 in good health. The sequenced material came from naive CD8+ T cells sorted from blood. The CDR3 spells CASSEGQGYANTIYF. The CDR3 DNA is TGTGCCAGCAGTGAAGGGCAGGGATATGCGAACACCATATATTTT.